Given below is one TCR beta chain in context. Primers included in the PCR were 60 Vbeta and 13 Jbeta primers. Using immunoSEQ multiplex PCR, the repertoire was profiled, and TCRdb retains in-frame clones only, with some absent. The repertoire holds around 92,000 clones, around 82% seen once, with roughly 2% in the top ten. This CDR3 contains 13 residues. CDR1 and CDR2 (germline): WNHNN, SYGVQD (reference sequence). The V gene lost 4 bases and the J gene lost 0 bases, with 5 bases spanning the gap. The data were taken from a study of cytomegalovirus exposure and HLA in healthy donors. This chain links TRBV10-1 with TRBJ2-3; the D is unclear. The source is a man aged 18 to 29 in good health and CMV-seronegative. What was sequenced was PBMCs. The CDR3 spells CASSAPSTDTQYF. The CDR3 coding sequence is TGCGCCAGCAGTGCCCCTAGCACAGATACGCAGTATTTT.